The 17 T cell receptor beta chains below all came from one sample that was sequenced in a study of blood T cell repertoires in COVID-19. TCRdb's copy holds only in-frame clones and misses some; the assay was immunoSEQ multiplex PCR. The table includes around 60,000 clones, about 92% detected once. Sequenced input: peripheral blood. These receptors all come from a man aged 50 or older with active COVID-19.

J is TRBJ2-7 and V is TRBV28; 9 bases match TRBD2. CDR3 length: 15 amino acids. V lost 2 bases to trimming and J lost 3 bases; unmatched junction nucleotides: 5. Per germline, CDR1 MDHEN and CDR2 SYDVKM. CDR3: CASSLLSGGIYEQYF. The CDR3 nucleotides are TGTGCCAGCAGTTTACTTAGCGGGGGAATCTACGAGCAGTACTTC.

The rearrangement links TRBV9 to TRBJ1-5, with TRBD1 matching over 8 bases. The CDR3 is 15 amino acids. Germline loops: CDR1 SGDLS, CDR2 YYNGEE. V dropped 3 bases and J dropped 11; count of bases not matched to a gene: 13. CDR3 protein: CASSEGDRPQGAQHF. CDR3 sequence (DNA): TGTGCCAGCAGCGAGGGGGACAGGCCCCAAGGGGCCCAGCATTTT.

This chain connects TRBV29-1 to TRBJ1-3; D is perhaps TRBD1 (6 bases). CDR1 and CDR2 (germline): SQVTM, ANQGSEA. The CDR3 totals 13 residues. Trimming shortened V by 8 bases and J by 3 bases, and 14 bases separated the two germline ends. The CDR3 is CSIRPTGGNTIYF. CDR3 in DNA: TGCAGCATTAGACCGACAGGTGGAAACACCATATATTTT.

The sample holds one count of this clone. The genes are TRBV28 and TRBJ1-1; TRBD1 aligns across 8 bases. The germline CDR1 and CDR2 sequences are MDHEN and SYDVKM. With 5 bases clipped from V and 7 bases from J, the junction kept 3 bases outside the gene matches. This CDR3 is built from 12 residues. The CDR3, as DNA: TGTGCCAGCAGTAGGGGACAGGTTGAAGCTTTCTTT. Its protein product is CASSRGQVEAFF.

This chain uses TRBV4-2 with TRBJ2-2; 8 bases fit TRBD1. This CDR3 comprises 16 residues. Germline CDR1 and CDR2: LGHNA and YNFKEQ. V lost 0 bases, J lost 5 bases, and 5 bases stayed unmatched. This chain's CDR3 is CASSQEITGGTGELFF. CDR3 DNA: TGTGCCAGCAGCCAAGAGATTACAGGGGGGACCGGGGAGCTGTTTTTT.

This clone was seen only once. The V call is TRBV5-1, the J call TRBJ2-1; 10 bases line up with TRBD1. Germline V gene sequence: CDR1 SGHRS, CDR2 YFSETQ. V trimming: 6 bases; J trimming: 6 bases; junction bases outside the gene matches: 12. This CDR3 contains 16 residues. The DNA of the CDR3 is TGCGCCAGCACCACCCACGGGACAGGGGTCTCCAATGAGCAGTTCTTC. Protein product: CASTTHGTGVSNEQFF.

CDR3 nucleotide sequence: TGTGCCAGCAGCTTAAGGGACAGGGAATTTGATACGCAGTATTTT. It yields the protein CASSLRDREFDTQYF. The gene calls are TRBV7-2 and TRBJ2-3; 9 nucleotides align to TRBD1. CDR1 is SGHTA and CDR2 is FQGNSA in the germline V gene. The CDR3 contains 15 residues. V lost 2 bases to trimming and J lost 6 bases; unmatched junction nucleotides: 6.

The rearrangement joins TRBV27 to TRBJ1-6, with D possibly matching TRBD1 (5 bases). CDR1 and CDR2 from the germline V gene are MNHEY and SMNVEV (reference sequence). The CDR3 is 13 amino acids. Between the trimmed V and J ends, which lost 10 bases and 7 bases, there was a span of 14 bases. DNA for the CDR3: TGTGCCACCTCCGTCGGGGGGAATTCACCCCTCCACTTT. This encodes CATSVGGNSPLHF.

The V gene is TRBV5-4, the J gene TRBJ2-3; D possibly corresponds to TRBD2 (5 bases). Trimming shortened V by 4 bases and J by 3 bases, and 12 bases separated the two germline ends. There are 14 residues in the CDR3. Germline V gene sequence: CDR1 SGHNT, CDR2 YYREEE (reference sequence). The CDR3 region is CASSIGPGTDTQYF. CDR3 DNA sequence: TGTGCCAGCAGCATCGGACCGGGGACAGATACGCAGTATTTT.

This clone was recorded once. This chain connects TRBV30 to TRBJ2-3; 15 bases match TRBD2. CDR1 and CDR2 (germline): GTSNPN, SVGIG (reference sequence). This CDR3 is built from 20 residues. After removal of 2 bases from V and 4 bases from J, the junction contained 16 bases not matched to a gene. The CDR3 loop is CAWSRTRTSGGVRRADTQYF. CDR3 nucleotides: TGTGCCTGGAGTCGAACCAGGACTAGCGGGGGGGTCCGTAGGGCAGATACGCAGTATTTT.

This chain joins TRBV11-2 and TRBJ1-5; D might be TRBD1 (6 bases). Trimming shortened V by 5 bases and J by 6 bases, and 14 bases separated the two germline ends. CDR3 length: 14 amino acids. Germline CDR1 and CDR2: SGHAT and FQNNGV. DNA of the CDR3: TGTGCCAGCAGCCGTACAGGGACCGGTCAGCCCCAGCATTTT. Protein product: CASSRTGTGQPQHF.

The genes are TRBV10-1 and TRBJ2-1; 10 bases line up with TRBD1. V trimming: 0 bases; J trimming: 7 bases; junction bases outside the gene matches: 12. CDR1 WNHNN and CDR2 SYGVQD come from the germline V gene (reference sequence). The CDR3 spans 18 residues. The CDR3 is CASSESWDRGRDVNEQFF. The CDR3 DNA follows: TGCGCCAGCAGTGAGTCGTGGGACAGGGGACGGGATGTTAATGAGCAGTTCTTC.

The chain combines TRBV27 with TRBJ1-1; D may be TRBD1 (5 bases). CDR1 MNHEY and CDR2 SMNVEV come from the germline V gene (reference sequence). Between the trimmed V and J ends, which lost 5 bases and 4 bases, there was a span of 11 bases. The CDR3 loop spans 13 amino acids. CDR3 in DNA: TGTGCCAGCAGTCAGGGCCCTAGCACTGAAGCTTTCTTT. Its translation is CASSQGPSTEAFF.

The chain joins TRBV5-4 to TRBJ2-6, with D perhaps matching TRBD2 (6 bases). The V end lost 4 bases, the J end lost 0 bases, and 14 bases lay between the germline ends. CDR3 size: 17 residues. CDR1 is SGHNT, CDR2 YYREEE, per germline (reference sequence). The CDR3 DNA reads as TGTGCCAGCAGCCTCTGGGACTTAACCTCTGGGGCCAACGTCCTGACTTTC. This sequence encodes CASSLWDLTSGANVLTF.

The V gene is TRBV18, the J gene TRBJ2-2; D is possibly TRBD2 (5 bases). V lost 5 bases and J lost 6, with 16 bases in between. The germline V gene encodes CDR1 KGHSH and CDR2 LQKENI. The CDR3 runs 15 residues. The CDR3 loop is CASSTSSVGAGELFF. CDR3 sequence (DNA): TGTGCCAGCTCAACCTCATCCGTCGGGGCCGGGGAGCTGTTTTTT.

V usage is TRBV19 and J usage is TRBJ1-1; D gene unclear. The CDR3 runs to 13 residues. Trimming removed 1 base from V and 3 bases from J, with 6 bases in between. Germline lookup yields CDR1 LNHDA and CDR2 SQIVND (reference sequence). CDR3 in amino acids: CASSIGHYTEAFF. DNA for the CDR3: TGTGCCAGTAGTATAGGACACTACACTGAAGCTTTCTTT.

The rearrangement links TRBV28 to TRBJ1-2; 7 positions agree with TRBD1. Losses at the gene ends were 4 bases for V and 4 bases for J; bases not matched to a gene: 6. The CDR3 covers 14 residues. Germline V lookup: CDR1 MDHEN, CDR2 SYDVKM. The CDR3 spells CASSSLRGSYGYTF. The CDR3 DNA reads as TGTGCCAGCAGTTCACTCAGGGGGAGCTATGGCTACACCTTC.